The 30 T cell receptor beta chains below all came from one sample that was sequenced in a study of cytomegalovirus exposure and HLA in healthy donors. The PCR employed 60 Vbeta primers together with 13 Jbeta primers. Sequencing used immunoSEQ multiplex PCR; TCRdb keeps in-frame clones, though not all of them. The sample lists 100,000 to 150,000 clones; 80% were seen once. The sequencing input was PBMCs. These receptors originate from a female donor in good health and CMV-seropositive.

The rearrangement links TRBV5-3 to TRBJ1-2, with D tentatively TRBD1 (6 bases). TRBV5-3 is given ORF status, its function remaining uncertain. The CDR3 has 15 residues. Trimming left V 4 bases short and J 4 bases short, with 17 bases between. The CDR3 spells CARSSAGGQSYGYTF. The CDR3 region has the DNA TGTGCCAGAAGCAGTGCCGGCGGACAGTCCTATGGCTACACCTTC.

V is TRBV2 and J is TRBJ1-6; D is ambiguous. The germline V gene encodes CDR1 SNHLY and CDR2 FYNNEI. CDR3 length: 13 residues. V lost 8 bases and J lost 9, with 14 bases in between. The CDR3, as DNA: TGTGCCAGCCTGTCGGAGGGCCTTTCACCCCTCCACTTT. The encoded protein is CASLSEGLSPLHF.

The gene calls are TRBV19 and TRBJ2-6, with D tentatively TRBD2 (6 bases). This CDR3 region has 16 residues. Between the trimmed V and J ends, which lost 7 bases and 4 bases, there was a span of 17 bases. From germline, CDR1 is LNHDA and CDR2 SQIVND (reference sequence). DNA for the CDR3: TGTGCCAGTAAGGGCCTTTACGGGAGAGGGGCCAACGTCCTGACTTTC. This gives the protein CASKGLYGRGANVLTF.

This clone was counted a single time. The CDR3 is CASSYGQPAKNIQYF. In DNA, the CDR3 is TGTGCCAGCAGCTACGGACAGCCAGCCAAAAACATTCAGTACTTC. This chain links TRBV5-4 with TRBJ2-4, with D perhaps TRBD1 (6 bases). The CDR3 covers 15 residues. Trimming took off 3 bases at V and 0 bases at J, with 10 bases between the two ends. Germline CDR1 is SGHNT and CDR2 is YYREEE (reference sequence).

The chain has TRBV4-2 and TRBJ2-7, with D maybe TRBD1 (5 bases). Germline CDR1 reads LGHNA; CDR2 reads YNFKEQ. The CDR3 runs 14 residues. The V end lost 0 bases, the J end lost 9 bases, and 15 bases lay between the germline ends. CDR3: CASSQDSGLGRQYF. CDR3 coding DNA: TGTGCCAGCAGCCAAGATTCAGGGCTTGGGCGGCAGTACTTC.

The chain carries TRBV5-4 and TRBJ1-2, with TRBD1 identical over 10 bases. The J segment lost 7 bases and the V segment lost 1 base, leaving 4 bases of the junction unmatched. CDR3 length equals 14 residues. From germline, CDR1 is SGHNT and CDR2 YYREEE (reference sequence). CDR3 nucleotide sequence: TGTGCCAGCAGCTTGTGGGGGACAGGGGTTGGCTACACCTTC. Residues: CASSLWGTGVGYTF.

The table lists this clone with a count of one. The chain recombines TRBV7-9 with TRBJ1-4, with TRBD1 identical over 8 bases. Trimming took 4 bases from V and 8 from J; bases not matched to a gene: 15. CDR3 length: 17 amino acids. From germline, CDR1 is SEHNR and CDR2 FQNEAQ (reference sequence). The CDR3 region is CASSSGTGEGPREKLFF. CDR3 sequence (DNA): TGTGCCAGCAGCTCCGGGACAGGAGAAGGGCCCAGGGAAAAACTGTTTTTT. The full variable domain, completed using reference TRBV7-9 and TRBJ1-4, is DTGVSQNPRHKITKRGQNVTFRCDPISEHNRLYWYRQTLGQGPEFLTYFQNEAQLEKSRLLSDRFSAERPKGSFSTLEIQRTEQGDSAMYLCASSSGTGEGPREKLFFGSGTQLSVL.

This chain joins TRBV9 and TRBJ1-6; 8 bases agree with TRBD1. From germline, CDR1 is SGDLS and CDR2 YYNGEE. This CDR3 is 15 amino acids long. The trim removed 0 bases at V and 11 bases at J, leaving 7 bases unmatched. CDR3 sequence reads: CASSVESGGSAPLHF. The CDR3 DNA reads TGTGCCAGCAGCGTAGAGTCAGGGGGCTCGGCACCCCTCCACTTT.

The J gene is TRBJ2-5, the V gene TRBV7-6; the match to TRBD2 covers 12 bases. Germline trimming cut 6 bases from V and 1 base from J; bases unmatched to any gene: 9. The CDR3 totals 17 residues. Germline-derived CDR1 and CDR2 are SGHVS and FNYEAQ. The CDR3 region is CASSSRPSGGAQETQYF. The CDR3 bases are TGTGCCAGCAGTTCAAGACCTAGCGGGGGGGCCCAAGAGACCCAGTACTTC.

The CDR3 reads CASNRQGSNTEAFF. The CDR3 DNA sequence: TGTGCCAGCAACAGACAGGGGTCGAACACTGAAGCTTTCTTT. This chain joins TRBV7-2 and TRBJ1-1; TRBD1 matches 8 bases. CDR1 SGHTA and CDR2 FQGNSA come from the germline V gene. CDR3 length equals 14 residues. V lost 7 bases to trimming and J lost 1 base; unmatched junction nucleotides: 5.

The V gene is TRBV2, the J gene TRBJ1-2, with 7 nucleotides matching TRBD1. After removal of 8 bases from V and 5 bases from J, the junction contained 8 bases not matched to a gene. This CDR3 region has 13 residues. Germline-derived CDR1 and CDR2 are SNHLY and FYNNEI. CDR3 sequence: CASVPDREYGYTF. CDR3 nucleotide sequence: TGTGCCAGCGTACCTGACAGGGAATATGGCTACACCTTC.

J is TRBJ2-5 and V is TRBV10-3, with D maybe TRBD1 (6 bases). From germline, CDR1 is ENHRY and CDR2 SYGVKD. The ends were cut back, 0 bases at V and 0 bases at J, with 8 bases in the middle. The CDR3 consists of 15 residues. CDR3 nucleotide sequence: TGTGCCATCAGTGAGTCGAACAGGGACCAAGAGACCCAGTACTTC. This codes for CAISESNRDQETQYF.

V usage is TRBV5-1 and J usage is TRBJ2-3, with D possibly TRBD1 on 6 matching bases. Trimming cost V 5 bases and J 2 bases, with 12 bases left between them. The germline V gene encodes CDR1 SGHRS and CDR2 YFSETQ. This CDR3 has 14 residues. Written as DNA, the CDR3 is TGCGCCAGCAGTTCCGGGACACCCACAGATACGCAGTATTTT. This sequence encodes CASSSGTPTDTQYF.

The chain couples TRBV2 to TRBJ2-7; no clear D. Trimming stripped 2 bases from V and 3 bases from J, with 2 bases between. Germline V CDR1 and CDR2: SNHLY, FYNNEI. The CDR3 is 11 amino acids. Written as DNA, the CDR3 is TGTGCCAGCAGTGAACACTACGAGCAGTACTTC. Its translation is CASSEHYEQYF.

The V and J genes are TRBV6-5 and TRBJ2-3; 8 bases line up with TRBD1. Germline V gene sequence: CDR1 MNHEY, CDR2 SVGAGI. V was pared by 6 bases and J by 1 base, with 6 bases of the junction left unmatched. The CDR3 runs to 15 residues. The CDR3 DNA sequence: TGTGCCAGCAGCCGACAGGGGATGGGCACAGATACGCAGTATTTT. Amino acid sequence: CASSRQGMGTDTQYF.

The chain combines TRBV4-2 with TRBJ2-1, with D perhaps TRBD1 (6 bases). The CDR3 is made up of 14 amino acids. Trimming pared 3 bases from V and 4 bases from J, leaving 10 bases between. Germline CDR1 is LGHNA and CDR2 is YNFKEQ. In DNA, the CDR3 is TGTGCCAGCAGCCACCTGAGGGGGTACAATGAGCAGTTCTTC. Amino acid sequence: CASSHLRGYNEQFF.

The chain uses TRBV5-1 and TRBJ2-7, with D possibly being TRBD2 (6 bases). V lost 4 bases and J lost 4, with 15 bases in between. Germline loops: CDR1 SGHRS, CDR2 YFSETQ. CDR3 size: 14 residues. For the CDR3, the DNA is TGCGCCAGCAGCCCCCGGGGGACCAGATACGAGCAGTACTTC. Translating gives CASSPRGTRYEQYF.

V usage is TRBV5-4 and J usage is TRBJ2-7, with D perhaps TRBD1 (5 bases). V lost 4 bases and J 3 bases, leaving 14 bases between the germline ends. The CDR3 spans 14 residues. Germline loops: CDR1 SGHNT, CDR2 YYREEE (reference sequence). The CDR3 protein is CASSVVRGDYEQYF. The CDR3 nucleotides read TGTGCCAGCAGCGTTGTAAGGGGCGACTACGAGCAGTACTTC.

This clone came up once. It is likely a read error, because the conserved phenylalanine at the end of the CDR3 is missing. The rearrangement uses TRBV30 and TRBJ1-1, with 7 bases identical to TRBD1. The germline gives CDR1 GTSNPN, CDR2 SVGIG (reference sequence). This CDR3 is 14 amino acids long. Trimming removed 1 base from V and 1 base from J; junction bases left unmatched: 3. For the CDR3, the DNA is TGTGCCTGGAGTGCCCGGGACAGGAACACTGAAGCTTTCCTT. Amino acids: CAWSARDRNTEAFL.

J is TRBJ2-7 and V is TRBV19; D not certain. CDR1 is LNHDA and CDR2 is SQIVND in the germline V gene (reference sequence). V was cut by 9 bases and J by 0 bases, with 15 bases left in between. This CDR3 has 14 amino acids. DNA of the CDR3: TGTGCCAGCCGCTGGGCCGCTTCCTCCTACGAGCAGTACTTC. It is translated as CASRWAASSYEQYF.

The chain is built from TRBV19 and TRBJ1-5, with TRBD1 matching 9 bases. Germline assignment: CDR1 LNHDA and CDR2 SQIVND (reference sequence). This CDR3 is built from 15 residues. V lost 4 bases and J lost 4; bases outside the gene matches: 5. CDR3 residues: CASSKGTGRNQPQHF. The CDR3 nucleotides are TGTGCCAGTAGTAAAGGGACAGGGCGTAATCAGCCCCAGCATTTT.

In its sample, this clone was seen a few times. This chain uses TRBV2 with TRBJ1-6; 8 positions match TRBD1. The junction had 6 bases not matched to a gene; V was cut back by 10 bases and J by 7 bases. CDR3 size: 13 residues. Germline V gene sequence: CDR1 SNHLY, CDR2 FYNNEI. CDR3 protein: CATQGAQNSPLHF. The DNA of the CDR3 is TGTGCCACCCAGGGGGCGCAGAATTCACCCCTCCACTTT.

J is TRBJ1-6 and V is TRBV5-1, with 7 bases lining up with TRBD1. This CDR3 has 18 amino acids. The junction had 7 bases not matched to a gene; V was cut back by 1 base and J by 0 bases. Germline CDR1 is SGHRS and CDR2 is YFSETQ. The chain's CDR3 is CASSLRQGESSYNSPLHF. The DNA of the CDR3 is TGCGCCAGCAGCTTGAGACAGGGAGAGAGCTCCTATAATTCACCCCTCCACTTT.

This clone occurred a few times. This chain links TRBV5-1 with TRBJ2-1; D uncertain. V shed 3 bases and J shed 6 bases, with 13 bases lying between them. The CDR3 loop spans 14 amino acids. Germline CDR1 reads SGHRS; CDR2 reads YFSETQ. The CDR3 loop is CASSSGHVVNEQFF. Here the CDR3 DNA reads TGCGCCAGCAGCTCAGGCCACGTCGTCAATGAGCAGTTCTTC.

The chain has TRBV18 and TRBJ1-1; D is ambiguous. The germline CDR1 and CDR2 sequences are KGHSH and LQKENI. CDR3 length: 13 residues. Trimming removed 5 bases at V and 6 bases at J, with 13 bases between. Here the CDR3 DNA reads TGTGCCAGCTCAACAAGCTTCGGAGCTGAAGCTTTCTTT. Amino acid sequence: CASSTSFGAEAFF.

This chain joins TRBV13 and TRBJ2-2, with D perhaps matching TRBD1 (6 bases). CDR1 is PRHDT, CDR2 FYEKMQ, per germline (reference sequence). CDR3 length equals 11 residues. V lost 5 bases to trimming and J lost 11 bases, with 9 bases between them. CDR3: CASSTGQELFF. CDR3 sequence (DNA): TGTGCCAGCAGCACAGGGCAAGAGCTGTTTTTT. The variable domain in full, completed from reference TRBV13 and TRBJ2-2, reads AAGVIQSPRHLIKEKRETATLKCYPIPRHDTVYWYQQGPGQDPQFLISFYEKMQSDKGSIPDRFSAQQFSDYHSELNMSSLELGDSALYFCASSTGQELFFGEGSRLTVL.

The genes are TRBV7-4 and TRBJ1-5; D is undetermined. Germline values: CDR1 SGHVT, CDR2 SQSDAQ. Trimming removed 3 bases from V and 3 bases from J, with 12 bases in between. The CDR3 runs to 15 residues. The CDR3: CASSFNYSFNQPQHF. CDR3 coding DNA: TGTGCCAGCAGCTTTAACTATAGTTTCAATCAGCCCCAGCATTTT.

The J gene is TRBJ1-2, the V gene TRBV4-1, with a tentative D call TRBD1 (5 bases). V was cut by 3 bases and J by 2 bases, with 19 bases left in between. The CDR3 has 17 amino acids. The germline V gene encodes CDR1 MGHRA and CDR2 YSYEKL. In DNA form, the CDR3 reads TGCGCCAGCAGCCAGGCGACCATCCCAGGGAACAACTATGGCTACACCTTC. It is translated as CASSQATIPGNNYGYTF.

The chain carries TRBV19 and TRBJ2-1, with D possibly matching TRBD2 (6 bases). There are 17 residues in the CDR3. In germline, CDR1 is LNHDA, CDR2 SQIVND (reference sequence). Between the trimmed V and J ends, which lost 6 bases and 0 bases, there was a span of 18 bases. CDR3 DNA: TGTGCCAGTAGGGTAGAAGGACGGGGGTCCTCCTACAATGAGCAGTTCTTC. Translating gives CASRVEGRGSSYNEQFF.

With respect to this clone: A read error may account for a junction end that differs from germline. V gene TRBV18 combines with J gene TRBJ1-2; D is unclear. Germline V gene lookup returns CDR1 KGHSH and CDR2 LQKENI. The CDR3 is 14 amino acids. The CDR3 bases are TGTGCCAGCTCTCCACCCACAGTGAACTATGGCTACACCTTC. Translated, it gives CASSPPTVNYGYTF.